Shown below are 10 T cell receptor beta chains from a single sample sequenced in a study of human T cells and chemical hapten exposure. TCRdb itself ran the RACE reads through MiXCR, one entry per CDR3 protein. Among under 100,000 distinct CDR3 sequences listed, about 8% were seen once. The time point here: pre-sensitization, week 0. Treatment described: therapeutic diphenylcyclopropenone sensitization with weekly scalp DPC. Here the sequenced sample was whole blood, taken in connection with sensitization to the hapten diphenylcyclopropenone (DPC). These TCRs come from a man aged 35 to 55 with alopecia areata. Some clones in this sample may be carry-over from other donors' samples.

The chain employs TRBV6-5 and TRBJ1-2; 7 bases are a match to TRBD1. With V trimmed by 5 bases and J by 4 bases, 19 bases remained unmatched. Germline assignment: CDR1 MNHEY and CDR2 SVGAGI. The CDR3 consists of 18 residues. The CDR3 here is CASSADRVFQARGYGYTF. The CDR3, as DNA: TGTGCCAGCAGTGCCGACAGGGTCTTTCAGGCTCGCGGCTATGGCTACACCTTC.

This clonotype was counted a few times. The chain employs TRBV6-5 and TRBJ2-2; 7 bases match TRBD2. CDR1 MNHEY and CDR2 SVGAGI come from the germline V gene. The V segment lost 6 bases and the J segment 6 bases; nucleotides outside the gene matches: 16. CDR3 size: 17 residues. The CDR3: CASSPINPAGRAGELFF. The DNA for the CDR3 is TGTGCCAGCAGCCCCATTAATCCAGCGGGAAGGGCCGGGGAGCTGTTTTTT.

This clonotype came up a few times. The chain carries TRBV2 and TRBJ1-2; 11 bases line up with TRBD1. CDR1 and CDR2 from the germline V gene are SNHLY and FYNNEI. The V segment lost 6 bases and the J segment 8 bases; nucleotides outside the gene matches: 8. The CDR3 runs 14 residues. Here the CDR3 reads CASRDGQGAWGYTF. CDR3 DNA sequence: TGTGCCAGCAGGGACGGACAGGGGGCCTGGGGCTACACCTTC.

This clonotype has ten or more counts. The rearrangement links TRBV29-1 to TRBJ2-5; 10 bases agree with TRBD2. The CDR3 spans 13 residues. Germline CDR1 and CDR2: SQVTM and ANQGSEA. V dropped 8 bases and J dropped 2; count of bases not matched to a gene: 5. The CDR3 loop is CSLRTSGQETQYF. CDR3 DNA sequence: TGCAGCCTCAGGACTAGCGGTCAAGAGACCCAGTACTTC.

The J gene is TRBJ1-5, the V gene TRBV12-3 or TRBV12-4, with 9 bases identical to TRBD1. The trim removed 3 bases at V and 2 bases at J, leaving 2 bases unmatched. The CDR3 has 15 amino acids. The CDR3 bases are TGTGCCAGCAGTTTTGGACAGGGGCGCAATCAGCCCCAGCATTTT. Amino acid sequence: CASSFGQGRNQPQHF.

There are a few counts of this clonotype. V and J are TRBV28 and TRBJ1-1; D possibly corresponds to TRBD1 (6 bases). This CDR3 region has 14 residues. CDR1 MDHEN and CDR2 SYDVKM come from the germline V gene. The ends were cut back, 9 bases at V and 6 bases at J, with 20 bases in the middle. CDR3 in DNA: TGTGCCAGTTTGATTTCACAGGGAAACTCTGAAGCTTTCTTT. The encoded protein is CASLISQGNSEAFF.

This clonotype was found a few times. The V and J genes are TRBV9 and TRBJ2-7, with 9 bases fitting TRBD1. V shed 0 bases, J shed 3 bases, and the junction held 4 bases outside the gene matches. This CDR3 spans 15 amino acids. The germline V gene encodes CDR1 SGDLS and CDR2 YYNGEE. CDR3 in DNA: TGTGCCAGCAGCGTAGGAGGGACAGGGTACTACGAGCAGTACTTC. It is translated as CASSVGGTGYYEQYF.

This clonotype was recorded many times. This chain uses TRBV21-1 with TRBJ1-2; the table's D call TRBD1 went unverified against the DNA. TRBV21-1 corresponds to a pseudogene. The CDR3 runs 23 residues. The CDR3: CASSKLTFSDESSGTVSPYGYTF. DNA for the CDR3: TGTGCCAGCAGCAAACTAACTTTTTCCGACGAAAGTTCCGGGACAGTTAGCCCCTATGGCTACACCTTC.

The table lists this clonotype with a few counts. The CDR3: CASSPTGLGEKLFF. As DNA, the CDR3 is TGTGCCAGCAGCCCGACAGGGTTAGGTGAAAAACTGTTTTTT. The chain has TRBV5-6 and TRBJ1-4; 7 bases agree with TRBD1. The CDR3 has 14 residues. Trimming at V came to 4 bases and at J to 7 bases, leaving 7 bases not matched to a gene. The V gene's germline CDR1 is SGHDT and CDR2 YYEEEE.

CDR3 DNA sequence: TGTGCCAGCAGCTTAGTGGGGGTCCCCGGGACTAGCGGGAGGCCCAGCTCCTACAATGAGCAGTTCTTC. The encoded protein is CASSLVGVPGTSGRPSSYNEQFF. The chain combines TRBV7-2 with TRBJ2-1, with 15 nucleotides matching TRBD2. V shed 1 base, J shed 0 bases, and the junction held 16 bases outside the gene matches. The CDR3 has 23 amino acids. Per germline, CDR1 SGHTA and CDR2 FQGNSA.